This is a list of T cell receptor beta chains from one sample in a study of shared clonotypes between healthy human individuals. TCRdb's copy holds only in-frame clones and misses some; the assay was immunoSEQ multiplex PCR. This sample has 1,400,000 or so clones; around 98.5% occur once, and the top ten carry approximately 0.4%. Sequencing input: naive CD4+ T cells sorted from blood. All receptors come from a young man in good health. Each CDR3 is given with its conserved first and last residue. D genes are given only for firm matches. Some rows have no size entry. The others give once, few or many, or a class for an expanded clone.

>TRBJ1-1|NA|NA|TRBV11-2
CASSLWGRKNTEAFF
TGTGCCAGCAGCTTATGGGGCAGAAAAAACACTGAAGCTTTCTTT
>TRBJ2-3|NA|TRBD2|TRBV9
CASSVGTSGSTGTDTQYF
TGTGCCAGCAGCGTAGGGACTAGCGGGAGTACCGGCACAGATACGCAGTATTTT
>TRBJ1-2|NA|NA|TRBV19
CASNTPGKDGYTF
TGTGCCAGTAACACACCAGGGAAAGATGGCTACACCTTC
>TRBJ1-5|NA|TRBD1|TRBV7-9
CASSLGQGLGQPQHF
TGTGCCAGCAGCTTGGGACAGGGTCTAGGTCAGCCCCAGCATTTT
>TRBJ1-2|once|NA|TRBV10-3
CAISERGSGYTF
TGTGCCATCAGTGAGCGGGGTAGTGGCTACACCTTC
>TRBJ2-1|NA|TRBD2|TRBV18
CASSEGLATYNEQFF
TGTGCCAGCTCAGAGGGACTAGCGACCTACAATGAGCAGTTCTTC
>TRBJ2-7|NA|TRBD1|TRBV5-1
CASSFVTGSYEQYF
TGCGCCAGCAGCTTCGTGACAGGGTCCTACGAGCAGTACTTC
>TRBJ2-1|NA|NA|TRBV2
CASSLREQFF
TGTGCCAGCAGTCTCAGAGAGCAGTTCTTC
>TRBJ1-1|NA|NA|TRBV6-6
CATTIGINTEAFF
TGTGCCACCACAATCGGGATTAACACTGAAGCTTTCTTT
>TRBJ2-5|NA|TRBD2|TRBV2
CASSEGLAQETQYF
TGTGCCAGCAGTGAAGGACTAGCCCAAGAGACCCAGTACTTC
>TRBJ2-5|once|NA|TRBV9
CASSEPRPGETQYF
TGTGCCAGCAGCGAACCTAGGCCGGGAGAGACCCAGTACTTC
>TRBJ2-1|NA|NA|TRBV7-9
CASRGEEQFF
TGTGCCAGCAGGGGGGAGGAGCAGTTCTTC
>TRBJ1-1|NA|NA|TRBV5-4
CASSLQGFAEAFF
TGTGCCAGCAGCTTGCAGGGATTTGCTGAAGCTTTCTTT
>TRBJ1-3|NA|TRBD1|TRBV30
CARRKKDRDRNTIYF
TGTGCCAGAAGAAAAAAAGACAGGGATAGAAACACCATATATTTT
>TRBJ1-4|NA|NA|TRBV30
CAWSVGIGGKEKLFF
TGTGCCTGGAGTGTAGGAATAGGGGGGAAAGAAAAACTGTTTTTT
>TRBJ2-3|NA|TRBD1|TRBV6-1
CASSPGQGADTQYF
TGTGCCAGCAGCCCGGGACAGGGGGCAGATACGCAGTATTTT
>TRBJ2-7|NA|TRBD1|TRBV18
CASSPGQGPSYEQYF
TGTGCCAGCTCACCAGGACAGGGGCCTTCCTACGAGCAGTACTTC
>TRBJ2-2|NA|TRBD2|TRBV27
CASTHRGVGTTNTGELFF
TGTGCCAGCACCCATCGGGGGGTCGGGACCACGAACACCGGGGAGCTGTTTTTT
>TRBJ2-7|NA|NA|TRBV19
CASSRSWQVYEQYF
TGTGCCAGTAGTAGGAGTTGGCAGGTCTACGAGCAGTACTTC
>TRBJ2-7|NA|TRBD2|TRBV2
CASSEEYYSLSGREYEQYF
TGTGCCAGCAGTGAAGAGTATTACTCTCTAAGCGGGAGGGAGTACGAGCAGTACTTC
>TRBJ1-5|NA|NA|TRBV9
CASSVDISGQPQHF
TGTGCCAGCAGCGTAGACATTTCGGGTCAGCCCCAGCATTTT
>TRBJ1-5|NA|NA|TRBV4-1
CASSQGEVSNQPQHF
TGCGCCAGCAGCCAAGGTGAAGTGAGCAATCAGCCCCAGCATTTT
>TRBJ2-4|NA|NA|TRBV27
CASSRAGSAKNIQYF
TGTGCCAGCAGTCGAGCCGGTTCGGCCAAAAACATTCAGTACTTC
>TRBJ2-7|NA|TRBD1|TRBV2
CASSEGTGKYEQYF
TGTGCCAGCAGTGAAGGGACAGGTAAATACGAGCAGTACTTC
>TRBJ2-5|NA|TRBD2|TRBV11-2
CASSLLPSGAGQETQYF
TGTGCCAGCAGCCTTCTGCCCAGCGGGGCAGGACAAGAGACCCAGTACTTC
>TRBJ2-2|NA|NA|TRBV28
CASSIGQPSRELFF
TGTGCCAGCAGTATAGGACAGCCTAGTCGGGAGCTGTTTTTT
>TRBJ1-2|NA|NA|TRBV12-5
CASGLEGHSYGYTF
TGTGCTAGTGGTCTTGAGGGGCACAGTTATGGCTACACCTTC
>TRBJ1-5|NA|TRBD1|TRBV29-1
CSVGQGGNQPQHF
TGCAGCGTTGGACAGGGAGGCAATCAGCCCCAGCATTTT
>TRBJ2-3|NA|NA|TRBV5-1
CASSRDIRGNTQYF
TGCGCCAGCAGTAGGGACATCCGCGGGAATACGCAGTATTTT
>TRBJ2-5|NA|TRBD1|TRBV18
CASSPGSTGQETQYF
TGTGCCAGCTCACCAGGATCGACAGGGCAAGAGACCCAGTACTTC
>TRBJ2-1|NA|NA|TRBV5-4
CASSLRAKPHNEQFF
TGTGCCAGCAGCTTGCGGGCTAAACCCCACAATGAGCAGTTCTTC
>TRBJ2-7|once|TRBD1|TRBV7-8
CASSLALAQGAHEQYF
TGTGCCAGCAGCTTAGCGCTAGCACAGGGGGCCCACGAGCAGTACTTC
>TRBJ1-5|NA|NA|TRBV2
CASKGNRSFQPQHF
TGTGCCAGCAAAGGGAACAGGTCCTTTCAGCCCCAGCATTTT
>TRBJ2-7|NA|NA|TRBV5-1
CASSLAASYEQYF
TGCGCCAGCAGCTTGGCCGCGTCCTACGAGCAGTACTTC
>TRBJ2-7|NA|NA|TRBV11-2
CASSVGPLPPYYEQYF
TGTGCCAGCAGCGTGGGACCCCTTCCTCCCTACTACGAGCAGTACTTC
>TRBJ1-5|NA|NA|TRBV2
CASKGGNSNQPQHF
TGTGCCAGCAAAGGCGGAAATAGCAATCAGCCCCAGCATTTT
>TRBJ2-7|NA|NA|TRBV30
CAWKGGSAYEQYF
TGTGCCTGGAAAGGAGGGAGTGCCTACGAGCAGTACTTC
>TRBJ2-1|NA|NA|TRBV5-1
CASSALQSSYNEQFF
TGCGCCAGCAGCGCGTTGCAGAGCTCCTACAATGAGCAGTTCTTC
>TRBJ1-2|NA|NA|TRBV30
CAWTPGVYGYTF
TGTGCCTGGACCCCTGGGGTGTATGGCTACACCTTC
>TRBJ2-3|NA|TRBD2|TRBV15
CATSRASGRITDTQYF
TGTGCCACCAGCAGAGCTAGCGGGAGGATCACAGATACGCAGTATTTT
>TRBJ1-1|NA|NA|TRBV6-1
CASNQGVNTEAFF
TGTGCCAGTAATCAGGGAGTGAACACTGAAGCTTTCTTT
>TRBJ2-3|NA|NA|TRBV28
CASSLVAPRTDTQYF
TGTGCCAGCAGTTTAGTGGCTCCCCGAACGGATACGCAGTATTTT
>TRBJ2-1|NA|TRBD2|TRBV10-1
CASSESASGRNEQFF
TGCGCCAGCAGTGAGTCGGCTAGCGGGAGGAATGAGCAGTTCTTC
>TRBJ2-5|few|NA|TRBV10-1
CASSGQVQETQYF
TGCGCCAGCAGTGGACAGGTCCAAGAGACCCAGTACTTC
>TRBJ2-1|NA|NA|TRBV5-5
CASSMDSNNYNEQFF
TGTGCCAGCAGCATGGACAGCAACAACTACAATGAGCAGTTCTTC